This T cell receptor beta chain originates from a study of early T cells in non-severe SARS-CoV-2 infection. Looking at the study overall: Bulk RNA taken from unsorted whole blood was sequenced, leaving chains unpaired.

Findings and caveats of the study: VDJdb matches were skewed toward anti-spike CD8 T cell responses.

The sample holds a few counts of this clonotype. Its antigen is still unknown. The ends were cut back, 6 bases at V and 9 bases at J, with 13 bases in the middle. Germline V gene data show CDR1 as DFQATT and CDR2 as SNEGSKA (reference sequence). This CDR3 is 11 amino acids long. The TCR library protocol was used to attach unique molecular identifiers. These identifiers were attached to individual cDNA molecules. TCRdb passed the 5' RACE reads through MiXCR, listing each CDR3 protein once. The table records around 63,000 distinct CDR3 sequences, 9% to 10% of them present only once. The sequences come from whole blood, collected at baseline. This chain uses TRBV20-1 with TRBJ2-3, with D possibly being TRBD1 or TRBD2 (5 bases each). The receptor's source is an adult who was a healthcare worker with PCR-confirmed SARS-CoV-2 infection or an uninfected control (not recorded which). CDR3 sequence reads: CSAGTPGTQYF. CDR3 nucleotide sequence: TGCAGTGCAGGGACCCCCGGGACGCAGTATTTT.